One sample yielded the 28 T cell receptor beta chains listed below, sequenced in a study of regulatory T cells in long-lasting Graves disease. According to the study, TCR beta libraries were built with iRepertoire HTBI primers and CDR3-region Arm-PCR. Using its own MiXCR run on the multiplex PCR reads, TCRdb lists one record per CDR3 protein. The sample has about 540,000 distinct CDR3 sequences; about 14% are singletons. Noted time point: newly diagnosed GD, antithyroid drugs for less than 3 months. Following extraction of RNA from PBMCs, that RNA was used to make the TCR library. Another study also made use of these data, one on T cells in Graves' hyperthyroidism and ophthalmopathy.

This sample comprised peripheral blood mononuclear cells (PBMCs), obtained at new diagnosis, from a patient treated with antithyroid drugs. These receptors came from a man aged 25-45 years with Graves disease.

This clonotype appeared many times. The chain has TRBV19 and TRBJ2-1, with 7 bases that match TRBD1. Germline V gene lookup returns CDR1 LNHDA and CDR2 SQIVND (reference sequence). CDR3 length equals 14 residues. V dropped 6 bases and J dropped 0; count of bases not matched to a gene: 2. CDR3 sequence: CASRGGVSYNEQFF. DNA for the CDR3: TGTGCCAGTAGAGGGGGCGTCTCCTACAATGAGCAGTTCTTC.

The chain couples TRBV12-3 or TRBV12-4 to TRBJ2-1; 7 positions match TRBD2. The CDR3 totals 12 residues. V was clipped by 7 bases and J by 9 bases; unmatched bases: 6. CDR3 bases: TGTGCCAGCACCAGCGGGACGGGTGAGCAGTTCTTC. Residues: CASTSGTGEQFF.

This clonotype has at least ten counts. The J gene is TRBJ2-1, the V gene TRBV24-1; 9 nucleotides match TRBD2. This CDR3 contains 17 residues. The ends lost 3 bases at V and 0 bases at J; junction bases unmatched: 5. Germline V gene sequence: CDR1 KGHDR, CDR2 SFDVKD. This CDR3 is CATSDIAGALSYNEQFF. As DNA, the CDR3 is TGTGCCACCAGTGATATAGCGGGGGCCCTCTCCTACAATGAGCAGTTCTTC.

Turning to this clonotype: This may be a read error: a much more frequent sequence differs by one nucleotide. The rearrangement joins TRBV27 to TRBJ2-7; no definite D call. This CDR3 region has 13 residues. Germline CDR1 reads MNHEY; CDR2 reads SMNVEV (reference sequence). The CDR3 nucleotides read TGTGCCGGCAGTTCAAACGGGTTCTACGAGCAGTACTTC. Translation: CAGSSNGFYEQYF.

This clonotype was seen at least ten times. The rearrangement uses TRBV6-5 and TRBJ2-7; 9 nucleotides match TRBD2. Germline V CDR1 and CDR2: MNHEY, SVGAGI. The CDR3 totals 15 residues. Trimming at V came to 2 bases and at J to 1 base, leaving 3 bases not matched to a gene. The CDR3 is CASSYDTSGSYEQYF. The DNA of the CDR3 is TGTGCCAGCAGTTACGATACTAGCGGGTCCTACGAGCAGTACTTC.

Ten or more counts support this clonotype. The chain recombines TRBV12-3 or TRBV12-4 with TRBJ2-1; 10 bases are shared with TRBD2. The CDR3 totals 14 residues. V trimming: 9 bases; J trimming: 6 bases; junction bases outside the gene matches: 8. CDR3 DNA: TGTGCCAGTGGTGGGGTAGCGGGGGGCAATGAGCAGTTCTTC. The encoded protein is CASGGVAGGNEQFF.

The gene calls are TRBV5-6 and TRBJ2-1, with 7 bases matching TRBD2. CDR1 SGHDT and CDR2 YYEEEE come from the germline V gene. The V gene end was trimmed by 5 bases and the J gene end by 7 bases; junction bases not matched to a gene: 12. The CDR3 totals 15 residues. CDR3 DNA: TGTGCCAGCAGTCAAACTAGCGAGAGAGAGAATGAGCAGTTCTTC. Translation: CASSQTSERENEQFF.

This clonotype was seen ten or more times. This chain links TRBV28 with TRBJ2-7; no clear D. The germline gives CDR1 MDHEN, CDR2 SYDVKM. The CDR3 has 10 residues. V was pared by 6 bases and J by 4 bases, with 4 bases between. Here the CDR3 reads CASSRYEQYF. The CDR3, as DNA: TGTGCCAGCAGCCGGTACGAGCAGTACTTC.

The V call is TRBV7-9, the J call TRBJ2-7; D might be TRBD2 (6 bases). Per the germline V gene, CDR1 is SEHNR and CDR2 is FQNEAQ (reference sequence). The CDR3 covers 17 residues. The V gene lost 3 bases and the J gene lost 5 bases, with 23 bases spanning the gap. The CDR3 DNA is TGTGCCAGCAGCTTTCTGGCCAGACTAGACTACCCGAACGAGCAGTACTTC. Protein sequence: CASSFLARLDYPNEQYF.

In its sample, this clonotype was seen a few times. V gene TRBV9 combines with J gene TRBJ2-1; D remains unclear. This CDR3 comprises 13 residues. The V gene's germline CDR1 is SGDLS and CDR2 YYNGEE. Trimming pared 6 bases from V and 9 bases from J, leaving 16 bases between. For the CDR3, the DNA is TGTGCCAGCATGGGTACGGCTACAATTGAGCAGTTCTTC. Translated: CASMGTATIEQFF. The full variable domain, its missing parts supplied by reference TRBV9 and TRBJ2-1, is DSGVTQTPKHLITATGQRVTLRCSPRSGDLSVYWYQQSLDQGLQFLIQYYNGEERAKGNILERFSAQQFPDLHSELNLSSLELGDSALYFCASMGTATIEQFFGPGTRLTVL.

This clonotype was seen a few times. This chain connects TRBV10-3 to TRBJ2-3; D unclear. This CDR3 contains 12 residues. Germline-derived CDR1 and CDR2 are ENHRY and SYGVKD. The ends were cut back, 0 bases at V and 5 bases at J, with 3 bases in the middle. Here the CDR3 DNA reads TGTGCCATCAGTGAGTCTGGAGATACGCAGTATTTT. Encoded protein: CAISESGDTQYF.

J is TRBJ2-5 and V is TRBV2, with 14 nucleotides matching TRBD2. The CDR3 length is 17 residues. Trimming removed 7 bases from V and 1 base from J; junction bases left unmatched: 8. Germline V gives CDR1 SNHLY, CDR2 FYNNEI. The CDR3 loop reads CASTPGLAGVFQETQYF. The CDR3 nucleotides read TGTGCCAGCACCCCGGGACTAGCGGGAGTCTTCCAAGAGACCCAGTACTTC. The full variable domain, rest sourced from reference TRBV2 and TRBJ2-5, is EPEVTQTPSHQVTQMGQEVILRCVPISNHLYFYWYRQILGQKVEFLVSFYNNEISEKSEIFDDQFSVERPDGSNFTLKIRSTKLEDSAMYFCASTPGLAGVFQETQYFGPGTRLLVL.

This rearrangement joins TRBV20-1 to TRBJ2-5, with no clear D. Germline V gene data show CDR1 as DFQATT and CDR2 as SNEGSKA (reference sequence). V lost 3 bases and J 5 bases, leaving 7 bases between the germline ends. The CDR3 length is 11 residues. CDR3 nucleotides: TGCAGTGCTAGTCACGGGGAGACCCAGTACTTC. Translated: CSASHGETQYF.

The sample holds a few counts of this clonotype. The V call is TRBV9, the J call TRBJ2-1, with 8 bases matching TRBD2. CDR3 size: 15 residues. With V trimmed by 0 bases and J by 10 bases, 9 bases remained unmatched. Germline CDR1 reads SGDLS; CDR2 reads YYNGEE. In DNA form, the CDR3 reads TGTGCCAGCAGCGTAGATCTCTTGACTAGCGACGAGCAGTTCTTC. Protein product: CASSVDLLTSDEQFF.

The J gene is TRBJ2-4, the V gene TRBV4-1, with TRBD2 as a possible D gene (5 bases). Germline CDR1 and CDR2: MGHRA and YSYEKL. This CDR3 spans 15 amino acids. The V and J ends lost 1 base and 3 bases respectively, with 10 bases between them. The CDR3 is CASSQGSRDKNIQYF. The CDR3, as DNA: TGCGCCAGCAGCCAAGGATCTCGGGACAAAAACATTCAGTACTTC.

The V call is TRBV14, the J call TRBJ2-2, with no clear D. The ends were cut back, 3 bases at V and 7 bases at J, with 12 bases in the middle. Germline-derived CDR1 and CDR2 are SGHDN and FVKESK. The CDR3 runs 14 residues. The CDR3 bases are TGTGCCAGCAGCCAGGCTTTTTTGGGCGGGGAGCTGTTTTTT. Translated: CASSQAFLGGELFF.

This clonotype appeared many times. This chain uses TRBV15 with TRBJ1-1; D gene unclear. This CDR3 is 11 amino acids long. Germline loops: CDR1 LNHNV, CDR2 YYDKDF (reference sequence). Trimming stripped 1 base from V and 8 bases from J, with 5 bases between. The CDR3 nucleotides are TGTGCCACCAGCAGAGCCAGGGAAGCTTTCTTT. This codes for CATSRAREAFF.

This clonotype was seen many times. The V and J genes are TRBV6-1 and TRBJ1-2; TRBD1 agrees at 7 bases. The length of the CDR3 is 16 residues. Germline CDR1 MNHNS, CDR2 SASEGT. V dropped 4 bases and J dropped 4; count of bases not matched to a gene: 12. The CDR3 protein is CASSVSGDRVSYGYTF. CDR3 sequence (DNA): TGTGCCAGCAGTGTATCCGGTGACAGGGTGTCCTATGGCTACACCTTC.

This clonotype was observed at least ten times. The V gene is TRBV12-3 or TRBV12-4, the J gene TRBJ2-7; D is unclear. Trimming stripped 6 bases from V and 6 bases from J, with 24 bases between. This CDR3 contains 16 residues. CDR3 region: CASSPKGPMLPTEQYF. CDR3 bases: TGTGCCAGCAGCCCGAAAGGACCGATGTTACCTACCGAGCAGTACTTC.

This clonotype was seen many times. This rearrangement joins TRBV20-1 to TRBJ2-7, with a possible D match to TRBD2 (6 bases). Trimming took off 4 bases at V and 3 bases at J, with 13 bases between the two ends. CDR1 is DFQATT, CDR2 SNEGSKA, per germline (reference sequence). This CDR3 has 13 amino acids. The DNA for the CDR3 is TGCAGTGCTAAAGTAGGAGGGTTCTACGAGCAGTACTTC. The encoded protein is CSAKVGGFYEQYF.

Comment on this clonotype: A much more abundant neighbour one base away suggests this may be a read error. The gene calls are TRBV2 and TRBJ2-4, with a possible D match to TRBD2 (5 bases). V lost 11 bases to trimming and J lost 7 bases, with 12 bases between them. Germline loops: CDR1 SNHLY, CDR2 FYNNEI. The CDR3 has 11 residues. CDR3 sequence: CAGGRGNIQYF. In DNA form, the CDR3 reads TGTGCCGGAGGACGGGGTAACATTCAGTACTTC.

This clonotype has a count of ten or more. The chain links TRBV5-1 to TRBJ2-7; weak D call: TRBD1 (6 bases). V was pared by 5 bases and J by 6 bases, with 15 bases between. The CDR3 is made up of 13 amino acids. In germline, CDR1 is SGHRS, CDR2 YFSETQ. This CDR3 reads CASRSTGIGEQYF. The CDR3 bases are TGCGCCAGCAGATCAACAGGGATCGGCGAGCAGTACTTC.

The chain employs TRBV19 and TRBJ2-2; 7 bases map to TRBD2. Germline V CDR1 and CDR2: LNHDA, SQIVND (reference sequence). CDR3 length: 15 residues. V shed 8 bases, J shed 3 bases, and the junction held 9 bases outside the gene matches. CDR3 region: CASLRAGADTGELFF. CDR3 coding DNA: TGTGCCAGTCTTCGGGCGGGAGCAGACACCGGGGAGCTGTTTTTT.

With respect to this clonotype: A much more abundant neighbour one base away suggests this may be a read error. This chain uses TRBV2 with TRBJ2-3; D is uncertain. Germline CDR1 is SNHLY and CDR2 is FYNNEI. V was trimmed by 11 bases and J by 5 bases, leaving 11 bases between them. The CDR3 extends over 11 amino acids. The CDR3 is CAGMLKDTQYF. The CDR3, as DNA: TGTGCCGGCATGCTCAAAGATACGCAGTATTTT.

This clonotype was counted at least ten times. The J gene is TRBJ1-5, the V gene TRBV5-8, with a weak D call TRBD1 (5 bases). The V gene lost 0 bases and the J gene lost 7 bases, with 14 bases spanning the gap. The length of the CDR3 is 15 residues. Germline V gives CDR1 SGHTS, CDR2 YDEGEE. The CDR3: CASSLAWQGGQPQHF. CDR3 in DNA: TGTGCCAGCAGCTTGGCCTGGCAGGGTGGCCAGCCCCAGCATTTT.

This clonotype was detected ten times or more. V usage is TRBV27 and J usage is TRBJ2-5, with a possible D match to TRBD2 (5 bases). CDR3 size: 14 residues. Trimming shortened V by 4 bases and J by 2 bases, and 11 bases separated the two germline ends. Germline V gene data show CDR1 as MNHEY and CDR2 as SMNVEV (reference sequence). This CDR3 is CASSSFGVQETQYF. For the CDR3, the DNA is TGTGCCAGCAGTTCCTTCGGGGTACAAGAGACCCAGTACTTC.

The rearrangement uses TRBV7-8 and TRBJ1-2, with D possibly TRBD1 on 5 matching bases. This CDR3 contains 16 residues. V was cut by 1 base and J by 8 bases, with 20 bases left in between. Germline CDR1 is SGHVS and CDR2 is FQNEAQ. Written as DNA, the CDR3 is TGTGCCAGCAGCTTAGACCACGTGGGGCAAGGGTACGGCTACACCTTC. Protein sequence: CASSLDHVGQGYGYTF.

Ten or more counts support this clonotype. This sequence joins TRBV20-1 and TRBJ2-7, with TRBD2 identical over 12 bases. This CDR3 comprises 16 residues. Germline assignment: CDR1 DFQATT and CDR2 SNEGSKA (reference sequence). Unmatched junction bases numbered 11, after V lost 6 bases and J lost 2 bases. The CDR3 region is CSAINSRLAGAYEQYF. CDR3 nucleotides: TGCAGTGCGATAAACTCCCGACTAGCGGGAGCCTACGAGCAGTACTTC.